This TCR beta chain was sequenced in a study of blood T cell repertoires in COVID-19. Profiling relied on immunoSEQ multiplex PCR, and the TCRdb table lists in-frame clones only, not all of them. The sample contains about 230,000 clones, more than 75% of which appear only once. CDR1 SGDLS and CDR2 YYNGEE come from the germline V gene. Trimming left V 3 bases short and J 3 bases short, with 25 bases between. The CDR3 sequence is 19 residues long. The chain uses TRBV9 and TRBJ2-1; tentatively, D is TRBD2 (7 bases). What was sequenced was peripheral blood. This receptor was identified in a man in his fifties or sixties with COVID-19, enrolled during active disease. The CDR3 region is CASSEEGGVGGGYYNEQFF. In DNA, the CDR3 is TGTGCCAGCAGCGAGGAAGGGGGAGTAGGGGGAGGGTACTACAATGAGCAGTTCTTC.